This paragraph covers one TCR beta chain sequence. Its antigen is currently unknown. This sample stems from a study of T cell responses to AZD1222 COVID-19 vaccine. General study findings and limits: Sampling that yielded the repertoires occurred only after the peak T cell response. Nearly half of spike-specific TCRs reportedly target unmutated variant regions. Increased Spike-specific TCR breadth and depth were observed after two AZD1222 doses. With dominance at 160-218 and 743-854, vaccine-associated CD4 TCRs spanned spike.

The data were produced by immunoSEQ multiplex PCR, yet TCRdb's version contains in-frame clones alone and is incomplete. The sample has about 120,000 clones; 85% to 90% are singletons. The source material was peripheral blood, sampled on day 0 of AZD1222 vaccination. The source is an adult in good health.

CDR3 bases: TGTGCCAGCAGTTCTACAGGGGTAAACTATGGCTACACCTTC. Amino acid sequence: CASSSTGVNYGYTF. V and J are TRBV6-5 and TRBJ1-2, with TRBD1 matching over 7 bases. In germline, CDR1 is MNHEY, CDR2 SVGAGI. After removal of 4 bases from V and 2 bases from J, the junction contained 4 bases not matched to a gene. This CDR3 is 14 amino acids long.